This T cell receptor (beta chain) was sequenced in a study of siplizumab effects on memory and regulatory T cells. Method: immunoSEQ multiplex PCR; TCRdb's copy keeps in-frame clones and lacks some. Here the sample spans around 100,000 clones, 91% being singletons. About this clone: What it binds is unknown.

Study-wide findings and caveats: Naive or memory phenotype assignment was not possible for roughly 75-95% of proliferating CD4+ or CD8+ clones. Confirmation was lacking for the suppressive function of proliferating Tregs derived from siplizumab cultures. Siplizumab conditions gave an average of around 70% Treg-derived mappable alloreactive CD4+ clones, versus 25% to 30% for controls. Naive T cells apparently outstripped memory cells in diversity and seemed major alloresponse contributors.

The CDR3 is 15 residues long. CDR1 and CDR2 (germline): SGHTA, FQGNSA. V shed 4 bases, J shed 2 bases, and the junction held 4 bases outside the gene matches. The chain carries TRBV7-2 and TRBJ2-3, with 9 bases aligning to TRBD1. This clonotype was obtained from a human donor in good health. Some clones in this sample may be carry-over from other donors' samples. The material sequenced was CD4+ T cells sorted from blood. CDR3 in DNA: TGTGCCAGCAGCTCCCGGACAGGGGCCACAGATACGCAGTATTTT. Its protein is CASSSRTGATDTQYF.